This is a list of T cell receptor beta chains from one sample in a study of metastatic and nonmetastatic thyroid tumors. TCRdb re-processed the PCR reads through MiXCR. The table shows approximately 37,000 clones, with 20% to 25% occurring only once. Sequenced sample: tumor tissue. The receptors were gathered from a male donor with papillary thyroid cancer or a benign thyroid nodule (not recorded which). Some clones in this sample may be carry-over from other donors' samples. The CDR3 runs from the conserved cysteine through the conserved F or W. The D gene is left open where the match is weak. Size tells how often a clone was seen (once, few, many) or the class of an expanded clone, and some rows leave it out.

V gene	D gene	clone size	J gene	CDR3 DNA	CDR3 protein
TRBV6-4	TRBD2	few	TRBJ2-1	TGTGCCAGCAGTGACACTAGCGGGAGCTCCTACAATGAGCAGTTCTTC	CASSDTSGSSYNEQFF
TRBV28	TRBD2	few	TRBJ2-7	TGTGCCAGCAGTTTAACGGGACTAGAGGGAGTCTACGAGCAGTACTTC	CASSLTGLEGVYEQYF
TRBV7-8	TRBD1	many	TRBJ1-6	TGTGCCAGCAGCTGGGACAGGGGAGGAAATTCACCCCTCCACTTT	CASSWDRGGNSPLHF
TRBV6-5	TRBD1	few	TRBJ2-7	TGTGCCAGCAGTTACGGGACAGGAGGCTTC	CASSYGTGGF
TRBV7-9	NA	NA	TRBJ1-2	TGTGCCAGCAGCCCTCGAGGGGGCTATGGCTACACCTTC	CASSPRGGYGYTF
TRBV7-9	TRBD1	many	TRBJ2-7	TGTGCCAGCTCGACAGGGGAAGCTTACGAGCAGTACTTC	CASSTGEAYEQYF
TRBV19	NA	few	TRBJ2-7	TGTGCCAGTAGTACCCAGCCGATCTCCGAGCAGTACTTC	CASSTQPISEQYF
TRBV20-1	NA	many	TRBJ2-5	TGCAGTGCTATTGGTCAAGAGACCCAGTACTTC	CSAIGQETQYF
TRBV18	TRBD2	NA	TRBJ2-5	TGTGCCAGCTCACCAGAGGGACTAGCGGAGACCCAGTACTTC	CASSPEGLAETQYF
TRBV6-1	TRBD2	NA	TRBJ2-3	TGTGCCAGCAGTAAGGGAGCGGGAGAGATAGATTCGCAATATTTT	CASSKGAGEIDSQYF
TRBV2	NA	many	TRBJ2-3	TGTGCCAGCACGGTTGGCGGGCGAAACACAGATACGCAGTATTTT	CASTVGGRNTDTQYF
TRBV27	NA	medium-sized	TRBJ2-7	TGTGCCAGCAGTTTATTTGCGCGGGATCTTAACGAGCAGTACTTC	CASSLFARDLNEQYF
TRBV20-1	NA	many	TRBJ2-7	TGCAGTGCTAGAGATCTAGTAAGCTACGAGCAGTACTTC	CSARDLVSYEQYF
TRBV15	TRBD1	many	TRBJ2-2	TGTGCCACCAGCCGCCGGGACAGGTTGGCCGGGGAGCTGTTTTTT	CATSRRDRLAGELFF
TRBV15	TRBD2	NA	TRBJ2-6	TGTGCCACCAGTAGTGTGACGACTAGCGGGACCTCTGGGGCCAACGTCCTGGCTTTC	CATSSVTTSGTSGANVLAF
TRBV20-1	NA	many	TRBJ1-6	TGCAGTGCTCAGACTGAACTTAATTCACCCCTCCACTTT	CSAQTELNSPLHF
TRBV10-3	NA	few	TRBJ2-3	TGTGCCAGTAGTGACTCAGGCACAGATACGCAGTATTTT	CASSDSGTDTQYF
TRBV5-1	NA	many	TRBJ2-1	TGCGCCAGCAGCTTGCAGCACCTCTCCTACAATGAGCAGTTCTTC	CASSLQHLSYNEQFF
TRBV29-1	NA	NA	TRBJ2-1	TGCAGCGTTGATTCTCCAGAGGCAGGGTCCTTCTACAATGAGCAGTTCTTC	CSVDSPEAGSFYNEQFF
TRBV6-9	NA	NA	TRBJ2-7	TGTGCCAGCAGTTACCGGGGGACGGAGCAGTACTTC	CASSYRGTEQYF
TRBV12-3/TRBV12-4	NA	medium-sized	TRBJ2-7	TGTGCCAGCAGTCCCCTGGACGGACCTTACGAGCAGTACTTC	CASSPLDGPYEQYF
TRBV6-6	NA	few	TRBJ2-3	TGTGCCAGCATTTACCGAGGATGGGGGGTCACAGATACGCAGTATTTT	CASIYRGWGVTDTQYF
TRBV11-2	TRBD1	many	TRBJ2-1	TGTGCCAGCAGCTCCTACAGGGGGGAGGTCTACAATGAGCAGTTCTTC	CASSSYRGEVYNEQFF
TRBV28	TRBD2	medium-sized	TRBJ2-1	TGTGCCAGCAGTTGGGGGACTAGCGGTGAGCAGTTCTTC	CASSWGTSGEQFF
TRBV7-8	TRBD1	many	TRBJ1-5	TGTGCCAGCAGCCTACTGACAGGGAACAATCAGCCCCAGCATTTT	CASSLLTGNNQPQHF
TRBV30	NA	NA	TRBJ2-7	TGTGCCTGGAAGAGGGGCCCTTCCTACGAGCAGTACTTC	CAWKRGPSYEQYF
TRBV20-1	TRBD2	medium-sized	TRBJ2-7	TGCAGTGCTGAACCTAGCGGGAGGGACTACGAGCAGTACTTC	CSAEPSGRDYEQYF
TRBV5-1	NA	medium-sized	TRBJ1-1	TGCGCCAGCAGCTTGGCCAATCTAAGGGATGAAGCTTTCTTT	CASSLANLRDEAFF
TRBV30	NA	NA	TRBJ1-5	TGTGCCTGGAGCCACAGGGAGGATCAGCCCCAGCATTTT	CAWSHREDQPQHF